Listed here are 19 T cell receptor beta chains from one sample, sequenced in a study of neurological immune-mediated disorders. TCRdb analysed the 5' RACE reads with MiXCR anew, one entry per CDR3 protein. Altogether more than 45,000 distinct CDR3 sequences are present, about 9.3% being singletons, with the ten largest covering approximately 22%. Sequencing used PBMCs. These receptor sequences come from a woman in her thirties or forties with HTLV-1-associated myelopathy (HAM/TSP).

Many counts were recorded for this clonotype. The CDR3: CASSLGYQQSYEQYF. Written as DNA, the CDR3 is TGTGCCAGCAGCTTAGGTTATCAACAGTCTTACGAGCAGTACTTC. This chain uses TRBV11-2 with TRBJ2-7; D gene ambiguous. This CDR3 is built from 15 residues. CDR1 and CDR2 (germline): SGHAT, FQNNGV. Trimming took off 1 base at V and 4 bases at J, with 14 bases between the two ends.

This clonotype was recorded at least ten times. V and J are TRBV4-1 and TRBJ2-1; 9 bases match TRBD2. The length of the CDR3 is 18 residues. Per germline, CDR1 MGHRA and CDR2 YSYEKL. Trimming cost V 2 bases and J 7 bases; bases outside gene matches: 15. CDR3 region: CASSQTLTLAGKGNEQFF. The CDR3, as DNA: TGCGCCAGCAGCCAAACCCTTACCCTAGCGGGGAAGGGTAATGAGCAGTTCTTC.

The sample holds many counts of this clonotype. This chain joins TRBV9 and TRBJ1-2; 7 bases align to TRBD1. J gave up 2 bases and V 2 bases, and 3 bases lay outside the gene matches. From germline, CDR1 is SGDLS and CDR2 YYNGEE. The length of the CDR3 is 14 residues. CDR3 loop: CASSVGQTNYGYTF. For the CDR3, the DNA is TGTGCCAGCAGCGTGGGACAGACCAACTATGGCTACACCTTC.

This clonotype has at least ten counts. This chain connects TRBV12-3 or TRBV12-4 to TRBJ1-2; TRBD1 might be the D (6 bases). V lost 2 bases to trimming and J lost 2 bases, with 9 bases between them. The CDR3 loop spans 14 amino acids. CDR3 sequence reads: CASSLHGQNYGYTF. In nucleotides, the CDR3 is TGTGCCAGCAGTTTACACGGACAGAACTATGGCTACACCTTC.

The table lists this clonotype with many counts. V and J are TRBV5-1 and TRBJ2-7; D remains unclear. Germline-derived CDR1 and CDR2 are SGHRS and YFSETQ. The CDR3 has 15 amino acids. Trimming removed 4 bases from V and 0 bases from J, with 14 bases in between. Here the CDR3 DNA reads TGCGCCAGCAGCCCCGGAGCGCGGTACTCCTACGAGCAGTACTTC. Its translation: CASSPGARYSYEQYF.

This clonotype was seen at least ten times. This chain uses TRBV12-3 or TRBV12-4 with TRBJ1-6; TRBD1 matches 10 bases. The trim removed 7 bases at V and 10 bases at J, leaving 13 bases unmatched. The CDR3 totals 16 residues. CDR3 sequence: CASTRQGASPGSPLHF. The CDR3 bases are TGTGCCAGCACTCGACAGGGGGCCTCCCCTGGGTCACCCCTCCACTTT.

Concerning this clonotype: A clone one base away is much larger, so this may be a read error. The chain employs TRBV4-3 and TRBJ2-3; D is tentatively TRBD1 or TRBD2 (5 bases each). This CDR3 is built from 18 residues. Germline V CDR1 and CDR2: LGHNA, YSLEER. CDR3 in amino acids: CASNQDLGTRGQTDTQYF. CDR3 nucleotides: TGCGCCAGCAACCAAGATCTAGGAACGAGGGGCCAGACAGATACGCAGTATTTT.

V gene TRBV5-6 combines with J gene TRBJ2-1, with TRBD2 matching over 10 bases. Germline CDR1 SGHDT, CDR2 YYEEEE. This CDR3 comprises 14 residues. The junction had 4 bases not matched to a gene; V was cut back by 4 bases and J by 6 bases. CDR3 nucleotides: TGTGCCAGCAGCCCGGGACTAGCGAGCAATGAGCAGTTCTTC. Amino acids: CASSPGLASNEQFF. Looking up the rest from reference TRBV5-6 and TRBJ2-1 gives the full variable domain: DAGVTQSPTHLIKTRGQQVTLRCSPKSGHDTVSWYQQALGQGPQFIFQYYEEEERQRGNFPDRFSGHQFPNYSSELNVNALLLGDSALYLCASSPGLASNEQFFGPGTRLTVL.

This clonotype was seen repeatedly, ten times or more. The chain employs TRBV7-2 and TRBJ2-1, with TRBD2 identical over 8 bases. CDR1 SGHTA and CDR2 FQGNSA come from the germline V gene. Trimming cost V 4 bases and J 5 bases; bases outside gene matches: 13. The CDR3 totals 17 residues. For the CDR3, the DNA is TGTGCCAGCAGCTCCCGAAGGGTAGCGGGGCCCAACAATGAGCAGTTCTTC. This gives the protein CASSSRRVAGPNNEQFF.

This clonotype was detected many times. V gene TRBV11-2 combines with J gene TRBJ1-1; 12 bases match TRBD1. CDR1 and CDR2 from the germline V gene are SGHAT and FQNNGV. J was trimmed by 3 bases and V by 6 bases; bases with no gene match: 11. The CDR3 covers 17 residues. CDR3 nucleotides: TGTGCCAGCAGTACCGGGACAGGGGGCCTGAGTGACACTGAAGCTTTCTTT. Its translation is CASSTGTGGLSDTEAFF.

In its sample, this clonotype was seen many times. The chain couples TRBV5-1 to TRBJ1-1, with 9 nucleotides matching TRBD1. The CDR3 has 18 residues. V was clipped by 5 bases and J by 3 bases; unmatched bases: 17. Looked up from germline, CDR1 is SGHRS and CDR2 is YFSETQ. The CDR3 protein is CASRGAGQGKFEDTEAFF. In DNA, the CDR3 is TGCGCCAGCAGAGGCGCGGGACAGGGTAAATTTGAGGACACTGAAGCTTTCTTT.

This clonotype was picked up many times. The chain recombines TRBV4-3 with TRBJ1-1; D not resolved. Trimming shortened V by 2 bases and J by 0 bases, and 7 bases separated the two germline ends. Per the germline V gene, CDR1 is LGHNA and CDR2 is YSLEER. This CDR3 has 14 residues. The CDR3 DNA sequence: TGCGCCAGCAGCCAACGCAGAATGAACACTGAAGCTTTCTTT. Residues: CASSQRRMNTEAFF.

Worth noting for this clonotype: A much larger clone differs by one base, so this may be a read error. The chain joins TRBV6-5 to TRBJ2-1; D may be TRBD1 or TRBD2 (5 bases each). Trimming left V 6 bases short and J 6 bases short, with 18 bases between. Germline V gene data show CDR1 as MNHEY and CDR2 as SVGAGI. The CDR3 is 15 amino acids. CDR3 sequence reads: CASSRVMDGANEQFF. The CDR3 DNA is TGTGCCAGCAGCCGGGTGATGGACGGGGCCAATGAGCAGTTCTTC.

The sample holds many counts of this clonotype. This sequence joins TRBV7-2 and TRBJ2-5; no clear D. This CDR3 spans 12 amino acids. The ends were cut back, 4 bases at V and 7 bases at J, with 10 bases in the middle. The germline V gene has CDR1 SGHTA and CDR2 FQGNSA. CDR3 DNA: TGTGCCAGCAGCTCAACGCCAAGGACCCAGTACTTC. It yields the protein CASSSTPRTQYF.

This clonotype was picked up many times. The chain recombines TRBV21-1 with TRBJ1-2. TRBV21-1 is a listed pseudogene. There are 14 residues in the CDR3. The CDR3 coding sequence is TGTGCCAGCAGCAAAAAGGTCCGAAACTATGGCTACACCTTC. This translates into CASSKKVRNYGYTF.

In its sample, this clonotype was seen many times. CDR3: CASSENRVHEQFF. The CDR3 nucleotides read TGTGCCAGCAGTGAAAACAGGGTGCATGAGCAGTTCTTC. The rearrangement uses TRBV2 and TRBJ2-1; TRBD1 might be the D (6 bases). Germline V gene data show CDR1 as SNHLY and CDR2 as FYNNEI. CDR3 size: 13 residues. Trimming stripped 2 bases from V and 8 bases from J, with 10 bases between.

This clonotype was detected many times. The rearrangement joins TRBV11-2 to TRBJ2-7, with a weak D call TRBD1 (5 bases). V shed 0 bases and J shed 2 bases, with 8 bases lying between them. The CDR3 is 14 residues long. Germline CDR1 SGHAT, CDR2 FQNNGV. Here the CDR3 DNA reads TGTGCCAGCAGCTTAGAGCAGGGAACCTACGAGCAGTACTTC. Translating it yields CASSLEQGTYEQYF.

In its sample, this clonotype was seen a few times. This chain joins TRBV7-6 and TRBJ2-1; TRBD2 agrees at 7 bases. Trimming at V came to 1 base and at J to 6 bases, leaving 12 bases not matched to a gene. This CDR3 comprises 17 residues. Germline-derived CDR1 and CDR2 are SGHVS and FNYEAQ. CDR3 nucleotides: TGTGCCAGCAGCTTAGTACTTCGGGGGAGGGCATCCAATGAGCAGTTCTTC. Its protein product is CASSLVLRGRASNEQFF.

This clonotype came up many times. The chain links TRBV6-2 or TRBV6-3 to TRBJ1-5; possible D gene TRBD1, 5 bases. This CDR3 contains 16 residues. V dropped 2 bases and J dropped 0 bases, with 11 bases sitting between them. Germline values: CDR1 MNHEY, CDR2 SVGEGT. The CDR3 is CASSYDRKYSNQPQHF. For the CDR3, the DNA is TGTGCCAGCAGTTACGACAGAAAGTATAGCAATCAGCCCCAGCATTTT.